This T cell receptor (beta chain) appears in the sequencing data of a study of blood T cell repertoires in COVID-19. Across the study: The samples span acute and convalescent COVID-19 from the United States, Italy and Spain. Sample material is recorded as cDNA or gDNA derived from T cells, B-cell-depleted T cells, or PBMCs.

CDR1 and CDR2 from the germline V gene are MDHEN and SYDVKM. Trimming pared 4 bases from V and 0 bases from J, leaving 13 bases between. This CDR3 is built from 16 residues. As originally analysed: It was from reference gene primer amplification that nucleated cell counts were estimated. Using immunoSEQ multiplex PCR, the repertoire was profiled, and TCRdb retains in-frame clones only, with some absent. D and trimming come from the DNA, and the V and J calls and clone size come from that table. The table lists 65,000 to 90,000 clones, around 83% of them singletons. Sequences were obtained from peripheral blood. The receptor's source is a woman of 80 years or more in a cohort sampled during active or convalescent COVID-19. The chain links TRBV28 to TRBJ1-3; D possibly corresponds to TRBD1 (5 bases). The DNA for the CDR3 is TGTGCCAGCAGTTCCCCGGGACTAAGCTCTGGAAACACCATATATTTT. Translation gives CASSSPGLSSGNTIYF.